Below are 23 T cell receptor beta chains sequenced from a single sample in a study of T-cell reconstitution after alpha-beta-depleted transplantation in children. TCRbeta library construction was performed incorporating unique molecular identifiers. TCRdb recomputed calls from the PCR reads with MiXCR, one row per CDR3 protein. The sample yields 100,000 to 150,000 distinct CDR3 sequences, under 25% seen once. Sequencing was performed on PBMCs, mostly from graft donor cells, taken 180 days after TCRalphabeta/CD19-depleted stem cell transplant. Receptors originate from a male patient between 2 and 9 years old who had a stem cell transplant for chronic granulomatous disease, so the T cells may come from the graft donor.

This chain links TRBV5-4 with TRBJ2-2; D not resolved. CDR3 length: 14 residues. Germline loops: CDR1 SGHNT, CDR2 YYREEE (reference sequence). Trimming removed 0 bases at V and 3 bases at J, with 6 bases between. CDR3 sequence: CASSLVVHTGELFF. As DNA, the CDR3 is TGTGCCAGCAGCTTGGTGGTCCACACCGGGGAGCTGTTTTTT.

The V and J genes are TRBV27 and TRBJ2-7; 9 bases are shared with TRBD2. The V and J ends lost 3 bases and 4 bases, in that order; junction bases with no gene match: 4. CDR3 length: 14 residues. CDR1 is MNHEY, CDR2 SMNVEV, per germline (reference sequence). CDR3 amino acids: CASSLRLAAYEQYF. In DNA, the CDR3 is TGTGCCAGCAGTTTGAGACTAGCGGCTTACGAGCAGTACTTC.

The V gene is TRBV5-1, the J gene TRBJ2-3; D gene unclear. This CDR3 has 14 amino acids. Trimming left V 2 bases short and J 0 bases short, with 7 bases between. The germline gives CDR1 SGHRS, CDR2 YFSETQ. CDR3 nucleotide sequence: TGCGCCAGCAGCTTCCGGTCCAGCACAGATACGCAGTATTTT. Its protein product is CASSFRSSTDTQYF.

The V gene is TRBV6-6, the J gene TRBJ2-7; TRBD1 might be the D (6 bases). The CDR3 is 12 residues long. Trimming left V 6 bases short and J 5 bases short, with 11 bases between. Germline CDR1 is MNHNY and CDR2 is SVGAGI (reference sequence). The CDR3 DNA follows: TGTGCCAGCAGATACAGGGAAGACGAGCAGTACTTC. Amino acid sequence: CASRYREDEQYF.

The rearrangement links TRBV29-1 to TRBJ2-3; D is tentatively TRBD1 or TRBD2 (5 bases each). This CDR3 is 12 amino acids long. Trimming left V 1 base short and J 8 bases short, with 10 bases between. The germline gives CDR1 SQVTM, CDR2 ANQGSEA. The CDR3 here is CSVEADGGTQYF. The CDR3 coding sequence is TGCAGCGTTGAAGCGGATGGGGGTACGCAGTATTTT.

This clonotype was recorded at least ten times. V and J are TRBV5-5 and TRBJ2-2; D may match TRBD1 or TRBD2 (5 bases each). Trimming pared 3 bases from V and 7 bases from J, leaving 16 bases between. The germline V gene has CDR1 SGHKS and CDR2 YYEKEE (reference sequence). CDR3 size: 15 residues. DNA for the CDR3: TGTGCCAGCAGCTCGGGACCCTTAAAGGGCGGGGAGCTGTTTTTT. This sequence encodes CASSSGPLKGGELFF.

This chain connects TRBV12-3 or TRBV12-4 to TRBJ1-3; D ambiguous. The CDR3 sequence is 12 residues long. V was pared by 3 bases and J by 3 bases, with 3 bases between. The CDR3 reads CASSFYGNTIYF. The CDR3 region has the DNA TGTGCCAGCAGTTTCTATGGAAACACCATATATTTT.

This clonotype has more than one count but fewer than ten. The rearrangement joins TRBV7-2 to TRBJ2-6, with TRBD2 as a possible D gene (5 bases). Germline V lookup: CDR1 SGHTA, CDR2 FQGNSA. Trimming shortened V by 1 base and J by 0 bases, and 10 bases separated the two germline ends. The CDR3 covers 17 residues. The chain's CDR3 is CASSLVVGSSGANVLTF. For the CDR3, the DNA is TGTGCCAGCAGCTTAGTAGTTGGGAGCTCTGGGGCCAACGTCCTGACTTTC. The full variable domain, with the rest looked up from reference TRBV7-2 and TRBJ2-6, is GAGVSQSPSNKVTEKGKDVELRCDPISGHTALYWYRQSLGQGLEFLIYFQGNSAPDKSGLPSDRFSAERTGGSVSTLTIQRTQQEDSAVYLCASSLVVGSSGANVLTFGAGSRLTVL.

This sequence joins TRBV5-1 and TRBJ2-1, with TRBD2 matching 9 bases. The CDR3 has 18 amino acids. Unmatched junction bases numbered 8, after V lost 1 base and J lost 0 bases. The germline CDR1 and CDR2 sequences are SGHRS and YFSETQ. Here the CDR3 DNA reads TGCGCCAGCAGCTTGTATGCTAGCGGGGCCAGCTCCTACAATGAGCAGTTCTTC. Residues: CASSLYASGASSYNEQFF.

At least ten counts were recorded for this clonotype. The chain has TRBV9 and TRBJ1-6; D possibly corresponds to TRBD1 (5 bases). V gave up 2 bases and J gave up 8 bases, with 17 bases separating them. This CDR3 comprises 16 residues. CDR1 SGDLS and CDR2 YYNGEE come from the germline V gene. The CDR3: CASSVAPDGGYSPLHF. Here the CDR3 DNA reads TGTGCCAGCAGCGTCGCCCCCGACGGGGGTTATTCACCCCTCCACTTT.

This clonotype turned up a few times. The chain combines TRBV7-2 with TRBJ2-2; the D gene is possibly TRBD1 (5 bases). The germline CDR1 and CDR2 sequences are SGHTA and FQGNSA. This CDR3 is built from 15 residues. Trimming took 2 bases from V and 7 from J, leaving 14 bases between them. The CDR3 DNA is TGTGCCAGCAGCTTACCGCAGGGTTGGGACGGGGAGCTGTTTTTT. It specifies CASSLPQGWDGELFF.

This clonotype was picked up a small number of times. V is TRBV6-2 or TRBV6-3 and J is TRBJ2-1, with 9 bases fitting TRBD2. The CDR3 runs 20 residues. From germline, CDR1 is MNHEY and CDR2 SVGEGT. With V trimmed by 7 bases and J by 2 bases, 21 bases remained unmatched. This chain's CDR3 is CASTLSWGLAGIIPYNEQFF. The CDR3 DNA sequence: TGTGCCAGCACCCTTTCTTGGGGTCTAGCGGGGATAATTCCCTACAATGAGCAGTTCTTC.

This clonotype was seen more than once but under ten times. This sequence joins TRBV5-5 and TRBJ2-1; D may be TRBD1 (6 bases). Per germline, CDR1 SGHKS and CDR2 YYEKEE (reference sequence). There are 15 residues in the CDR3. V lost 1 base to trimming and J lost 4 bases, with 12 bases between them. DNA of the CDR3: TGTGCCAGCAGCTTGATCACAGGGTATTACAATGAGCAGTTCTTC. Residues: CASSLITGYYNEQFF.

In its sample, this clonotype was seen many times. This chain links TRBV3-1 with TRBJ2-6; D call uncertain. CDR3 length equals 14 residues. Trimming cost V 3 bases and J 0 bases, with 3 bases left between them. CDR1 and CDR2 (germline): LGHDT, YNNKEL (reference sequence). CDR3 bases: TGTGCCAGCAGCCAGAGCTCTGGGGCCAACGTCCTGACTTTC. Amino acids: CASSQSSGANVLTF.

The genes are TRBV5-1 and TRBJ2-1; D possibly corresponds to TRBD2 (6 bases). Deletions cut 1 base from V and 4 bases from J, with 9 bases between. Germline-derived CDR1 and CDR2 are SGHRS and YFSETQ. This CDR3 spans 14 amino acids. The CDR3: CASSLREVYNEQFF. CDR3 nucleotide sequence: TGCGCCAGCAGCTTGAGGGAGGTTTACAATGAGCAGTTCTTC.

This clonotype came up many times. The chain links TRBV4-1 to TRBJ2-1, with a possible D match to TRBD2 (5 bases). V lost 2 bases, J lost 0 bases, and 17 bases lay in between. Per germline, CDR1 MGHRA and CDR2 YSYEKL. The CDR3 covers 18 residues. The chain's CDR3 is CASSQTPGLGNSYNEQFF. The DNA of the CDR3 is TGCGCCAGCAGCCAAACTCCCGGACTGGGGAACTCCTACAATGAGCAGTTCTTC.

The chain couples TRBV5-1 to TRBJ2-1; 9 positions match TRBD1. CDR1 and CDR2 from the germline V gene are SGHRS and YFSETQ. Trimming took 2 bases from V and 6 from J; bases not matched to a gene: 6. CDR3 length equals 15 residues. CDR3 bases: TGCGCCAGCAGCTTCTGGACAGGGGAATCCAATGAGCAGTTCTTC. As protein: CASSFWTGESNEQFF.

This clonotype was recorded a few times. The gene calls are TRBV7-8 and TRBJ2-6; 11 nucleotides align to TRBD1. V dropped 6 bases and J dropped 0; count of bases not matched to a gene: 7. The germline V gene encodes CDR1 SGHVS and CDR2 FQNEAQ. The CDR3 is 18 amino acids. The CDR3 DNA reads TGTGCCAGCAGGGGACGGGACAGGGGGACCTCTGGGGCCAACGTCCTGACTTTC. Translated, it gives CASRGRDRGTSGANVLTF.

This clonotype occurred a few times. The chain employs TRBV12-3 or TRBV12-4 and TRBJ2-1; TRBD2 is a possible D gene (6 bases). The V and J ends lost 2 bases and 4 bases respectively, with 15 bases between them. The CDR3 has 16 amino acids. The CDR3 protein is CASSLMLAGSYNEQFF. CDR3 DNA: TGTGCCAGCAGTTTAATGCTGGCCGGGAGTTACAATGAGCAGTTCTTC.

This clonotype was picked up a small number of times. This chain connects TRBV7-2 to TRBJ2-7; 8 bases map to TRBD2. V trimming: 3 bases; J trimming: 3 bases; junction bases outside the gene matches: 1. The CDR3 contains 13 residues. The germline gives CDR1 SGHTA, CDR2 FQGNSA. The chain's CDR3 is CASSFGGVYEQYF. The CDR3, as DNA: TGTGCCAGCAGCTTCGGGGGGGTCTACGAGCAGTACTTC.

This clonotype was picked up one time. The chain joins TRBV6-2 or TRBV6-3 to TRBJ2-7; no definite D call. V lost 5 bases and J lost 5, with 7 bases in between. The CDR3 runs to 11 residues. Germline CDR1 and CDR2: MNHEY and SVGEGT. In nucleotides, the CDR3 is TGTGCCAGCAGTAAAAGTCACGAGCAGTACTTC. Translated: CASSKSHEQYF.

CDR3 loop: CASSLSGLAGGATDTQYF. The CDR3 DNA reads as TGTGCCAGCAGCTTATCGGGACTAGCGGGAGGGGCCACAGATACGCAGTATTTT. This chain connects TRBV7-2 to TRBJ2-3; TRBD2 agrees at 16 bases. V shed 2 bases, J shed 2 bases, and the junction held 4 bases outside the gene matches. Germline V gene sequence: CDR1 SGHTA, CDR2 FQGNSA. The CDR3 covers 18 residues.

J is TRBJ2-3 and V is TRBV20-1, with TRBD2 matching 7 bases. CDR3 length: 15 residues. Losses at the gene ends were 3 bases for V and 4 bases for J; bases not matched to a gene: 10. Germline V gene sequence: CDR1 DFQATT, CDR2 SNEGSKA (reference sequence). CDR3 in amino acids: CSARIGGRDSDTQYF. CDR3 DNA: TGCAGTGCTAGGATTGGCGGGAGAGATTCAGATACGCAGTATTTT.